This T cell receptor (beta chain) was documented in a study of cytomegalovirus exposure and HLA in healthy donors. Findings of the study overall: Sequencing likely produced, as an artifact, a cluster of highly shared sequence variants.

The study ran its PCR with 60 Vbeta and 13 Jbeta primers. The repertoire was sequenced with immunoSEQ multiplex PCR; TCRdb's copy has only in-frame clones and lacks some. The sample includes about 130,000 clones. In germline, CDR1 is MGHRA, CDR2 YSYEKL. V dropped 3 bases and J dropped 6; count of bases not matched to a gene: 10. The CDR3 consists of 17 residues. Donors were ostensibly healthy at sampling, although undocumented immune exposures were probable. Comment on this clone: No antigen is known for it.

The specimen sequenced was PBMCs. V and J are TRBV4-1 and TRBJ2-3; 12 positions agree with TRBD2. This clonotype was sampled from a man younger than 35 in good health and CMV-seronegative. CDR3 sequence (DNA): TGCGCCAGCAGCCAGGGGCCCAGGCTAGCGGGAGGGGATACGCAGTATTTT. This sequence encodes CASSQGPRLAGGDTQYF.